The source of this T cell receptor beta chain is a study of cytomegalovirus exposure and HLA in healthy donors. Study-wide background: The Caucasian-associated ancestry cluster held around four fifths of a few hundred genotyped donors.

Participants comprised healthy donors of bone marrow. PCR was performed using 60 Vbeta and 13 Jbeta primers. The data were produced by immunoSEQ multiplex PCR, yet TCRdb's version contains in-frame clones alone and is incomplete. The sample records under 200,000 clones, around 76% being singletons. Sequencing was done on a sample of PBMCs. The clonotype originates from a girl between 5 and 17 years old in good health and CMV-seropositive.

The CDR3 coding sequence is TGTGCCAGCAGCCTACAACAGGGGACGGATGAAAAACTGTTTTTT. Translation gives CASSLQQGTDEKLFF. The V and J genes are TRBV5-4 and TRBJ1-4; 7 bases agree with TRBD1. The CDR3 sequence is 15 residues long. Germline V lookup: CDR1 SGHNT, CDR2 YYREEE (reference sequence). The junction had 9 bases not matched to a gene; V was cut back by 4 bases and J by 6 bases.